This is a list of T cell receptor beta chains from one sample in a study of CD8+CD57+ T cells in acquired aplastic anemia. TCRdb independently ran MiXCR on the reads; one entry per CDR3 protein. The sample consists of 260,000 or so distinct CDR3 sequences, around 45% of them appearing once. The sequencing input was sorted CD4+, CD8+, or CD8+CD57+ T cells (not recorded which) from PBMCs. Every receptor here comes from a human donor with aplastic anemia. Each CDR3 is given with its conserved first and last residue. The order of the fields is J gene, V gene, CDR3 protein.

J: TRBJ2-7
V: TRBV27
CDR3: CASSFGAAYEQYF

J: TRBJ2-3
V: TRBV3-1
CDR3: CASSQMRGNPPSTDTQYF

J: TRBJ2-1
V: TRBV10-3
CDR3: CATSAPGGGQFF

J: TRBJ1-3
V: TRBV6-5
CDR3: CASSPDPGQGNTIYF

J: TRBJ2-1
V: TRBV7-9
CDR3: CASSLGADSSYNEQFF

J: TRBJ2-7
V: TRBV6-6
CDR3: CASSYSDAHSYEQYF

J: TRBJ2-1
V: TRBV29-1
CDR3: CSGGLESYNEQFF

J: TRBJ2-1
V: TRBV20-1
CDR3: CSATIPGQVYNEQFF

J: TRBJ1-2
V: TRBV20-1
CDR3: CSAGDGSGYTF

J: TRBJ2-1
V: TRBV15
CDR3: CATDRRRYEQFF

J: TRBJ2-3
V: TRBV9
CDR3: CASSDLSDTQYF

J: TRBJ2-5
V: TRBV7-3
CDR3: CASSLTSVETQYF

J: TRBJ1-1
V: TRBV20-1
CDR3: CSLSGTRVSEAFF

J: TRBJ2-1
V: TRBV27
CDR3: CASLERHNEQLF

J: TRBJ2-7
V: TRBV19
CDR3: CASSQEIQGRIYEQYF

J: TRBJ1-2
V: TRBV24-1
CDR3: CATSDTGLYGYTF

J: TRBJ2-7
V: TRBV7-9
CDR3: CASSGRGNYEQYF

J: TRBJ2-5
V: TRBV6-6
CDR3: CASSSRTSGRDVQETQYF

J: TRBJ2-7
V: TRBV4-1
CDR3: CASSQGWGYEQYF

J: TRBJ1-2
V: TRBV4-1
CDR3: CASSQVDYGYTF